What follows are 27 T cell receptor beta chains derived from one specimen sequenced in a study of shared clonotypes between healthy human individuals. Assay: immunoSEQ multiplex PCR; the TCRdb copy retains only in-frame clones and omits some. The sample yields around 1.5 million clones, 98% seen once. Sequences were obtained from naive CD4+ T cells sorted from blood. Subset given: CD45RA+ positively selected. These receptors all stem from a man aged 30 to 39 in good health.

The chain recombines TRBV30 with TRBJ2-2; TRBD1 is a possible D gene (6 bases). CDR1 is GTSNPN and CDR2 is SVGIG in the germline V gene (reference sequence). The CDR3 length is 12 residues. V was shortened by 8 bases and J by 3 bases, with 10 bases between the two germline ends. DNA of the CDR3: TGTGCCGGCTACAGGGACACCGGGGAGCTGTTTTTT. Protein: CAGYRDTGELFF.

CDR3 in DNA: TGTGCCAGCAGCTCCCGCGGGGAGTTGAACACTGAAGCTTTCTTT. Amino acid sequence: CASSSRGELNTEAFF. The chain links TRBV7-6 to TRBJ1-1; D unclear. The CDR3 is 15 amino acids. Trimming removed 4 bases from V and 0 bases from J, with 12 bases in between. Germline V gene data show CDR1 as SGHVS and CDR2 as FNYEAQ.

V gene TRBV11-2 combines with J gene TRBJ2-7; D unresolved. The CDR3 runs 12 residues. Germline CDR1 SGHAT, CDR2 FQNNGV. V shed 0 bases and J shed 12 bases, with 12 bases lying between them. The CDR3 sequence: CASSLDLQVGYF. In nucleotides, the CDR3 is TGTGCCAGCAGCTTAGATTTACAAGTTGGGTACTTC.

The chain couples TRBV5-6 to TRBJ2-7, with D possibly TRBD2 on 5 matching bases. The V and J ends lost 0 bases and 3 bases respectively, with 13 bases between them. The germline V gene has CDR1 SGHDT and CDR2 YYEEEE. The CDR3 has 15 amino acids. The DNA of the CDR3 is TGTGCCAGCAGCTTGGCTACCGGGATTATCTACGAGCAGTACTTC. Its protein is CASSLATGIIYEQYF.

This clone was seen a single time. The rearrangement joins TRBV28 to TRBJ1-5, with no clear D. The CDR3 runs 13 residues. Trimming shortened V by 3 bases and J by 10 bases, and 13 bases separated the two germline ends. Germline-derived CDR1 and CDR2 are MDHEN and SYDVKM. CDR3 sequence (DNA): TGTGCCAGCAGTTTTTCACAACGGGAACCCCAGCATTTT. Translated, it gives CASSFSQREPQHF.

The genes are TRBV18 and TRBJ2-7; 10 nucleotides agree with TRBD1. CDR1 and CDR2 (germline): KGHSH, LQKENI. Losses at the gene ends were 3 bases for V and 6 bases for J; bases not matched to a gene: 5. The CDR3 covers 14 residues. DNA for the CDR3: TGTGCCAGCTCACCCCGACAGGGGGCCCGCGAGCAGTACTTC. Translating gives CASSPRQGAREQYF.

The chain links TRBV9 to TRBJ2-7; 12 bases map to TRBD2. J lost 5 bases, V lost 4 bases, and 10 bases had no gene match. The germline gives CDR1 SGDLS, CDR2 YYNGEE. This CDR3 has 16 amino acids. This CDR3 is CASSSSLAGGRHEQYF. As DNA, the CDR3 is TGTGCCAGCAGCTCCAGCCTAGCGGGAGGGAGGCACGAGCAGTACTTC.

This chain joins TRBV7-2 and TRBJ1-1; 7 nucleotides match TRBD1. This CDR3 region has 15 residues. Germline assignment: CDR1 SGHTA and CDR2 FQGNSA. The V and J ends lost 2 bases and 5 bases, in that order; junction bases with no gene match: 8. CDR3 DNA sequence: TGTGCCAGCAGCTTAAGGGACAGTGGGGGGACTGAAGCTTTCTTT. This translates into CASSLRDSGGTEAFF.

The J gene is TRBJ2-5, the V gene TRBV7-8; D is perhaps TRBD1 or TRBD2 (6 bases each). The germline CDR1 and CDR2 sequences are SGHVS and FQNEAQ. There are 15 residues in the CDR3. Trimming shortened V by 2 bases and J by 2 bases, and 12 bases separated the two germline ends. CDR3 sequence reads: CASSLTAGQQETQYF. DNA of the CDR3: TGTGCCAGCAGCTTAACCGCGGGACAACAAGAGACCCAGTACTTC.

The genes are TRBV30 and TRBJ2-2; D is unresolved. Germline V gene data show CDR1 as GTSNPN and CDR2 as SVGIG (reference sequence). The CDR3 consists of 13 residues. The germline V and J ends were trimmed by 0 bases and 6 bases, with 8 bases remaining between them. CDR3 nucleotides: TGTGCCTGGAGTGTACTCAGCCCCGGGGAGCTGTTTTTT. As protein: CAWSVLSPGELFF. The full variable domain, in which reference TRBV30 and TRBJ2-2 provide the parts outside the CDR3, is SQTIHQWPATLVQPVGSPLSLECTVEGTSNPNLYWYRQAAGRGLQLLFYSVGIGQISSEVPQNLSASRPQDRQFILSSKKLLLSDSGFYLCAWSVLSPGELFFGEGSRLTVL.

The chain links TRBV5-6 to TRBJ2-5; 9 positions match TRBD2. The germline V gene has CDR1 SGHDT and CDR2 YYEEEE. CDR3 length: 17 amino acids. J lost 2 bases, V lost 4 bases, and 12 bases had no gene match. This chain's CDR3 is CASSRGPSGNNQETQYF. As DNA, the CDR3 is TGTGCCAGCAGCCGCGGTCCTAGCGGGAATAATCAAGAGACCCAGTACTTC.

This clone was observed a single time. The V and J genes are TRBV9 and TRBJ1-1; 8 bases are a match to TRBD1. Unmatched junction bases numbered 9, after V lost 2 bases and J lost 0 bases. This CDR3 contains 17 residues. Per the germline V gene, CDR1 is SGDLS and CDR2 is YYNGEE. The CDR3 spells CASSVEPGGPMNTEAFF. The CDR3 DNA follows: TGTGCCAGCAGCGTCGAGCCAGGGGGCCCTATGAACACTGAAGCTTTCTTT.

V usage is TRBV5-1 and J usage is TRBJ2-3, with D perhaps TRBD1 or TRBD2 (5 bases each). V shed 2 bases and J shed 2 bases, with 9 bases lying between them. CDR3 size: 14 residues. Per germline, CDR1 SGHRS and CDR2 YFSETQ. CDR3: CASSFGASTDTQYF. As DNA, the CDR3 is TGCGCCAGCAGCTTCGGGGCATCCACAGATACGCAGTATTTT.

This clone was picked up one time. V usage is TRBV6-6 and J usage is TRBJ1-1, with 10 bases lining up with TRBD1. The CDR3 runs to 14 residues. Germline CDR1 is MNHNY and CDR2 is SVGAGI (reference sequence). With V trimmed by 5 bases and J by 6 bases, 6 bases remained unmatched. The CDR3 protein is CASSPAGQGSEAFF. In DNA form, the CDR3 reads TGTGCCAGCAGTCCAGCGGGACAGGGGTCTGAAGCTTTCTTT.

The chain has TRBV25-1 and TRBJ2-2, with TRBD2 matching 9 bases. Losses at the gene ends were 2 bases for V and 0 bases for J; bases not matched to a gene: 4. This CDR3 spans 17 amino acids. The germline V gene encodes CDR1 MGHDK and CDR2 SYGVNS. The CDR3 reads CASSELAGRTNTGELFF. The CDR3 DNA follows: TGTGCCAGCAGTGAACTAGCGGGACGAACGAACACCGGGGAGCTGTTTTTT.

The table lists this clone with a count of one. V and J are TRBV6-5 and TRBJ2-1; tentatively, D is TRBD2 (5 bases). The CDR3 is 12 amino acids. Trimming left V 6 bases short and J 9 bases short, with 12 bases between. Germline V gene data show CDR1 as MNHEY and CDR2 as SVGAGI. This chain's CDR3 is CASRRARGEQFF. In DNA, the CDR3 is TGTGCCAGCAGGCGGGCTCGCGGTGAGCAGTTCTTC.

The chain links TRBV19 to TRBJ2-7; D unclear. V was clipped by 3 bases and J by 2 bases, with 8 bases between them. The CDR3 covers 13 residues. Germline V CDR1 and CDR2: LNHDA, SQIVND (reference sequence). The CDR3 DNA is TGTGCCAGTAGTATTATGGGCACCTACGAGCAGTACTTC. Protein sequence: CASSIMGTYEQYF.

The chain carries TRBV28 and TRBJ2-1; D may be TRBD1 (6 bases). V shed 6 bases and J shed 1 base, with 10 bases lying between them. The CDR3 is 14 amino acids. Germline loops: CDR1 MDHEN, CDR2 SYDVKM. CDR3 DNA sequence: TGTGCCAGCAGGTATCAGGGGTCCTACAATGAGCAGTTCTTC. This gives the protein CASRYQGSYNEQFF.

CDR3 in amino acids: CARMGLADSYEQYF. CDR3 DNA sequence: TGTGCCAGGATGGGACTAGCGGACTCCTACGAGCAGTACTTC. The chain joins TRBV14 to TRBJ2-7; TRBD2 agrees at 11 bases. This CDR3 has 14 residues. V lost 9 bases and J lost 0; bases outside the gene matches: 4. The V gene's germline CDR1 is SGHDN and CDR2 FVKESK.

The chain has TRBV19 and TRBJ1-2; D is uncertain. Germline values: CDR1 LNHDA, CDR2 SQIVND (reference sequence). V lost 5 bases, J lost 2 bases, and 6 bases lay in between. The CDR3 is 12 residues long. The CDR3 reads CASSLFNYGYTF. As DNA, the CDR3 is TGTGCCAGTAGTCTGTTCAACTATGGCTACACCTTC. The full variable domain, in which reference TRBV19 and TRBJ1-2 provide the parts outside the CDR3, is DGGITQSPKYLFRKEGQNVTLSCEQNLNHDAMYWYRQDPGQGLRLIYYSQIVNDFQKGDIAEGYSVSREKKESFPLTVTSAQKNPTAFYLCASSLFNYGYTFGSGTRLTVV.

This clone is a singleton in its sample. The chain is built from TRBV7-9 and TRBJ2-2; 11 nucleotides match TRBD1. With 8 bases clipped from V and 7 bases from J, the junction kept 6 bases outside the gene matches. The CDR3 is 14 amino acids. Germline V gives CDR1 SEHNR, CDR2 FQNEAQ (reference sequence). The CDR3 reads CASGQGAPGGELFF. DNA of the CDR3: TGTGCCAGCGGACAGGGGGCGCCTGGCGGGGAGCTGTTTTTT.

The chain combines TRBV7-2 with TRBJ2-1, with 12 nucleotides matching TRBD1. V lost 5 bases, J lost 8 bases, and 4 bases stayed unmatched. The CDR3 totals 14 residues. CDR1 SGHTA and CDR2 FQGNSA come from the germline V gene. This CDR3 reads CASSPRDRGHEQFF. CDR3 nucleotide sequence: TGTGCCAGCAGCCCTCGGGACAGGGGGCATGAGCAGTTCTTC.

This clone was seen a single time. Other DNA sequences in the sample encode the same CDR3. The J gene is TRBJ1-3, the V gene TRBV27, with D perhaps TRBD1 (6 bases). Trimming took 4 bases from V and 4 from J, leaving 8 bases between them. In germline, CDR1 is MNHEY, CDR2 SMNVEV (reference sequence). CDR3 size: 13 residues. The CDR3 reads CASSSGTGNTIYF. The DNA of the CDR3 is TGTGCCAGCAGTTCCGGGACAGGAAACACCATATATTTT.

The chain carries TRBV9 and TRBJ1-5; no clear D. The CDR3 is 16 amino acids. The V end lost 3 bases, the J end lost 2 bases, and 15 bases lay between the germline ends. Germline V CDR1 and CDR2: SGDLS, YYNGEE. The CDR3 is CASSATWDQGNQPQHF. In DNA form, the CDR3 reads TGTGCCAGCAGCGCTACTTGGGATCAGGGCAATCAGCCCCAGCATTTT.

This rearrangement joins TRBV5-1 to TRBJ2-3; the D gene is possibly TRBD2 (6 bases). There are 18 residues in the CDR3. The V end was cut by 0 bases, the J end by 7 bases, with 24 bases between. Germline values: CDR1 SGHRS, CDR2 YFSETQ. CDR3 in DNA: TGCGCCAGCAGCTTGGACTTCGAGGTGATAGGCGGGGTTAATACGCAGTATTTT. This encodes CASSLDFEVIGGVNTQYF.

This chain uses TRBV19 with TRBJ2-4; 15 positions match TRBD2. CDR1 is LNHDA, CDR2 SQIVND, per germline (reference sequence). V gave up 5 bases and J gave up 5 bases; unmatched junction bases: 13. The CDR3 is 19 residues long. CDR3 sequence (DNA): TGTGCCAGTAGTCAAGGGACTAGCGGGAGGATGGTTGCGGAAAACATTCAGTACTTC. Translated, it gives CASSQGTSGRMVAENIQYF.

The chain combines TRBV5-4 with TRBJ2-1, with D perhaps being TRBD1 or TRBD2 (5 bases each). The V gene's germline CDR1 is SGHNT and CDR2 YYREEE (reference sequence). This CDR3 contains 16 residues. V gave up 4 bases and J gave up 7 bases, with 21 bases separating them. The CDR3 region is CASSPGGQGRTNEQFF. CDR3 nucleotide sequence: TGTGCCAGCAGCCCTGGTGGGCAGGGTAGGACTAATGAGCAGTTCTTC.